This T cell receptor beta chain was sequenced for a study of technical replicates of blood from a handful of donors. Profiled with immunoSEQ multiplex PCR; TCRdb holds only in-frame clones, not every one. The sample lists 65,000 to 85,000 clones, 90% to 95% occurring once. The V and J ends lost 5 bases and 5 bases respectively, with 16 bases between them. The length of the CDR3 is 15 residues. Looked up from germline, CDR1 is LGHNA and CDR2 is YSLEER. The sample was T cells isolated from PBMCs. This receptor was identified in a human donor in good health. V gene TRBV4-3 combines with J gene TRBJ2-1; a weak D match, TRBD1 (6 bases). This CDR3 reads CASSVTGNINNEQFF. The CDR3 nucleotides read TGCGCCAGCAGCGTCACAGGGAATATAAACAATGAGCAGTTCTTC.